The 18 T cell receptor beta chains below all came from one sample that was sequenced in a study of T cells after yellow fever vaccination. MiXCR, run by TCRdb on the 5' RACE reads, gives a single entry per CDR3 protein. Altogether approximately 300,000 distinct CDR3 sequences are present, 6.5% to 8.5% being singletons, with the ten largest covering 15% to 20%. The sample in question was PBMCs, obtained roughly 46 days after the first yellow fever vaccination. All receptors derive from a man younger than 35 who received the YFV17D yellow fever vaccine.

The chain links TRBV6-5 to TRBJ2-1; a weak D match, TRBD2 (6 bases). CDR3 length: 16 amino acids. V lost 5 bases to trimming and J lost 2 bases, with 16 bases between them. Germline loops: CDR1 MNHEY, CDR2 SVGAGI. CDR3 nucleotide sequence: TGTGCCAGCAGTCCCGGATGGGGGGTAACCTACAATGAGCAGTTCTTC. It translates to CASSPGWGVTYNEQFF.

The genes are TRBV7-9 and TRBJ2-7; D not certain. Deletions cut 3 bases from V and 1 base from J, with 13 bases between. The CDR3 runs 15 residues. Germline V gene data show CDR1 as SEHNR and CDR2 as FQNEAQ (reference sequence). The CDR3 here is CASSFGPVPSYEQYF. CDR3 nucleotides: TGTGCCAGCAGCTTCGGGCCAGTACCATCCTACGAGCAGTACTTC.

The chain couples TRBV5-6 to TRBJ2-3, with TRBD2 matching over 12 bases. Germline trimming cut 3 bases from V and 2 bases from J; bases unmatched to any gene: 7. The CDR3 covers 17 residues. CDR1 is SGHDT and CDR2 is YYEEEE in the germline V gene. The CDR3 nucleotides read TGTGCCAGCAGCTCCTGGACTAGCGGGGAGGTCACAGATACGCAGTATTTT. Protein product: CASSSWTSGEVTDTQYF.

This clonotype has just a few counts. V and J are TRBV7-9 and TRBJ1-1; D is uncertain. The CDR3 contains 15 residues. Germline-derived CDR1 and CDR2 are SEHNR and FQNEAQ (reference sequence). Trimming removed 1 base from V and 2 bases from J, with 11 bases in between. CDR3 in amino acids: CASSLGSAFNTEAFF. In DNA form, the CDR3 reads TGTGCCAGCAGCTTAGGGTCAGCTTTTAACACTGAAGCTTTCTTT.

With regard to this clonotype: The junction does not match germline at one end; this may be a read error. J is TRBJ1-5 and V is TRBV4-1; tentatively, D is TRBD1 (5 bases). The CDR3 is made up of 16 amino acids. Germline V CDR1 and CDR2: MGHRA, YSYEKL. The DNA of the CDR3 is TGTGCCAGCAGCCCTGGGCACAGGTTAGATAATCAGCCCCAGCATTTT. This encodes CASSPGHRLDNQPQHF.

Only a few counts were recorded for this clonotype. The chain uses TRBV6-1 and TRBJ1-6; no firm D call. The CDR3 covers 15 residues. V was pared by 5 bases and J by 3 bases, with 11 bases between. The germline gives CDR1 MNHNS, CDR2 SASEGT. Here the CDR3 reads CASSIGQNYNSPLHF. The CDR3 DNA reads TGTGCCAGCAGTATCGGCCAAAACTATAATTCACCCCTCCACTTT.

This clonotype occurred a few times. The genes are TRBV4-2 and TRBJ1-2; possibly TRBD1 for D (5 bases). This CDR3 comprises 18 residues. Trimming pared 0 bases from V and 0 bases from J, leaving 17 bases between. The germline CDR1 and CDR2 sequences are LGHNA and YNFKEQ. CDR3 bases: TGTGCCAGCAGCCAAGATCCAGGGCGGGTATTAGCTAACTATGGCTACACCTTC. Its translation is CASSQDPGRVLANYGYTF.

This clonotype was counted at least ten times. The rearrangement links TRBV5-1 to TRBJ2-1; D could derive from TRBD1 or TRBD2 (5 bases each). V lost 4 bases and J 5 bases, leaving 16 bases between the germline ends. Germline lookup yields CDR1 SGHRS and CDR2 YFSETQ. The CDR3 is made up of 15 amino acids. The CDR3 is CASSRDGPLHNEQFF. In DNA, the CDR3 is TGCGCCAGCAGCCGGGACGGTCCTCTCCACAATGAGCAGTTCTTC.

This clonotype has a count of ten or more. The chain is built from TRBV5-1 and TRBJ2-7, with TRBD2 matching over 10 bases. CDR1 and CDR2 from the germline V gene are SGHRS and YFSETQ. Trimming cost V 0 bases and J 0 bases; bases outside gene matches: 6. The CDR3 is 17 residues long. CDR3 region: CASSLGPTSGASYEQYV. The CDR3 nucleotides are TGCGCCAGCAGCTTGGGGCCCACTAGCGGGGCCTCCTACGAGCAGTACGTC.

This clonotype was seen a handful of times. The V gene is TRBV7-9, the J gene TRBJ2-1; 10 nucleotides align to TRBD2. J gave up 10 bases and V 3 bases, and 9 bases lay outside the gene matches. The CDR3 runs 15 residues. Germline V lookup: CDR1 SEHNR, CDR2 FQNEAQ (reference sequence). In DNA, the CDR3 is TGTGCCAGCAGCTTCGCGCTAGCGGGGGCAGGGGAGCAGTTCTTC. Residues: CASSFALAGAGEQFF. Using reference TRBV7-9 and TRBJ2-1 for the parts outside the CDR3, the full variable domain is DTGVSQNPRHKITKRGQNVTFRCDPISEHNRLYWYRQTLGQGPEFLTYFQNEAQLEKSRLLSDRFSAERPKGSFSTLEIQRTEQGDSAMYLCASSFALAGAGEQFFGPGTRLTVL.

In its sample, this clonotype was seen many times. CDR3 residues: CASSFRGPQPQHF. The CDR3 coding sequence is TGTGCCAGCAGCTTCAGGGGGCCTCAGCCCCAGCATTTT. This rearrangement joins TRBV7-2 to TRBJ1-5; 8 bases fit TRBD1. Germline CDR1 is SGHTA and CDR2 is FQGNSA. This CDR3 region has 13 residues. V dropped 3 bases and J dropped 6; count of bases not matched to a gene: 1.

The rearrangement joins TRBV5-4 to TRBJ2-5; 7 bases fit TRBD2. From germline, CDR1 is SGHNT and CDR2 YYREEE (reference sequence). This CDR3 has 15 amino acids. V lost 2 bases, J lost 4 bases, and 8 bases stayed unmatched. CDR3 protein: CASSFGLAAGETQYF. CDR3 DNA sequence: TGTGCCAGCAGCTTCGGTCTAGCGGCGGGAGAGACCCAGTACTTC.

At least ten counts were recorded for this clonotype. The chain employs TRBV12-5 and TRBJ1-2; D possibly corresponds to TRBD1 (6 bases). This CDR3 is built from 15 residues. The germline V gene has CDR1 LGHNT and CDR2 FRNRAP. Trimming took off 2 bases at V and 1 base at J, with 11 bases between the two ends. As DNA, the CDR3 is TGTGCTAGTGGTTTGTTTGCAGGGGATAACTATGGCTACACCTTC. Translated: CASGLFAGDNYGYTF.

The sample holds a few counts of this clonotype. The chain is built from TRBV12-3 or TRBV12-4 and TRBJ1-4; 7 bases map to TRBD1. The trim removed 4 bases at V and 10 bases at J, leaving 9 bases unmatched. The CDR3 runs to 14 residues. In nucleotides, the CDR3 is TGTGCCAGCAGTTCTCAAGGGGGCGCGGTAAAACTGTTTTTT. This codes for CASSSQGGAVKLFF.

In its sample, this clonotype was seen many times. The chain's CDR3 is CSARTGRGDTDTQYF. CDR3 coding DNA: TGCAGTGCAAGAACCGGGCGGGGGGACACAGATACGCAGTATTTT. This chain joins TRBV20-1 and TRBJ2-3; 8 bases align to TRBD2. V lost 6 bases to trimming and J lost 2 bases; unmatched junction nucleotides: 10. This CDR3 region has 15 residues. Germline-derived CDR1 and CDR2 are DFQATT and SNEGSKA (reference sequence).

There are a few counts of this clonotype. The chain is built from TRBV15 and TRBJ2-7, with D unresolved. Deletions cut 5 bases from V and 2 bases from J, with 13 bases between. This CDR3 has 14 amino acids. CDR1 and CDR2 (germline): LNHNV, YYDKDF (reference sequence). The chain's CDR3 is CATSPGGSTYEQYF. The CDR3 DNA sequence: TGTGCCACCAGCCCAGGTGGGTCAACCTACGAGCAGTACTTC. Using reference TRBV15 and TRBJ2-7 for the parts outside the CDR3, the full variable domain is DAMVIQNPRYQVTQFGKPVTLSCSQTLNHNVMYWYQQKSSQAPKLLFHYYDKDFNNEADTPDNFQSRRPNTSFCFLDIRSPGLGDTAMYLCATSPGGSTYEQYFGPGTRLTVT.

The table lists this clonotype with a few counts. V and J are TRBV20-1 and TRBJ2-7; 9 bases align to TRBD2. This CDR3 contains 13 residues. J lost 0 bases, V lost 5 bases, and 2 bases had no gene match. Looked up from germline, CDR1 is DFQATT and CDR2 is SNEGSKA (reference sequence). In DNA form, the CDR3 reads TGCAGTGCTCAGCGGGGGGACTCCTACGAGCAGTACTTC. As protein: CSAQRGDSYEQYF.

There are many counts of this clonotype. The chain is built from TRBV7-9 and TRBJ2-7; no reliable D call. Per the germline V gene, CDR1 is SEHNR and CDR2 is FQNEAQ (reference sequence). This CDR3 region has 13 residues. Trimming cost V 0 bases and J 6 bases, with 9 bases left between them. CDR3 in DNA: TGTGCCAGCAGCTTAGCTGTGGTGAGCGAGCAGTACTTC. Translating it yields CASSLAVVSEQYF.